This TCR beta chain was observed in a study of T cell clonotyping in hematopoietic cell transplantation. Across the whole study: Cytoreduction preceded collection of pretransplant recipient samples.

The repertoire was sequenced with immunoSEQ multiplex PCR; TCRdb's copy has only in-frame clones and lacks some. The sample has several thousand clones, around 32% seen once. General study results and limits: CD4 and CD8 repertoire contributions could not be separated without sorting.

Stated time point: recipient sample about 28 days before transplant, after cytoreduction. Recipient blood drawn about 28 days pretransplant and days 30, 100, 180 after. As concerns this clone: Its antigen is not known.

Germline assignment: CDR1 MGHDK and CDR2 SYGVNS. The trim removed 6 bases at V and 4 bases at J, leaving 11 bases unmatched. CDR3 length: 16 residues. This TCR was sampled from a man between 45 and 60 years old with myelofibrosis. Some clones in this sample may be carry-over from other donors' samples. The chain employs TRBV25-1 and TRBJ1-2, with 10 bases fitting TRBD1. Sequencing was performed on peripheral blood mononuclear cells, taken before stem cell transplant. The CDR3 DNA reads as TGTGCCAGCAGATCAGCGGGGGACAGGGGAACCTATGGCTACACCTTC. It translates to CASRSAGDRGTYGYTF.